These 18 T cell receptor beta chains share one sample of origin, sequenced in a study of beta chain features in type 1 diabetes. The authors reverse transcribed all of the isolated RNA, so sequencing captured expressed TCRB transcripts. Clones were sequenced by immunoSEQ multiplex PCR, and TCRdb holds only the in-frame ones, with some missing. Of about 140,000 clones listed, 9.7% are singletons. Sequenced: central memory CD4+ T cells from blood. Receptors were obtained from a woman aged 40 to 55 in good health.

This clone has only a few counts. The genes are TRBV27 and TRBJ1-1; D is undetermined. Germline loops: CDR1 MNHEY, CDR2 SMNVEV (reference sequence). V shed 0 bases and J shed 0 bases, with 5 bases lying between them. This CDR3 spans 14 amino acids. The CDR3 DNA reads TGTGCCAGCAGTTTATCTCGTATGAACACTGAAGCTTTCTTT. Amino acid sequence: CASSLSRMNTEAFF.

The chain employs TRBV5-1 and TRBJ1-2; 9 bases fit TRBD1. The CDR3 covers 16 residues. CDR1 and CDR2 from the germline V gene are SGHRS and YFSETQ. The J segment lost 4 bases and the V segment lost 0 bases, leaving 7 bases of the junction unmatched. CDR3 sequence reads: CASSLATGTGTYGYTF. The CDR3 DNA is TGCGCCAGCAGCTTGGCAACCGGGACAGGGACCTATGGCTACACCTTC. Full variable domain (outside the CDR3, taken from reference TRBV5-1 and TRBJ1-2): KAGVTQTPRYLIKTRGQQVTLSCSPISGHRSVSWYQQTPGQGLQFLFEYFSETQRNKGNFPGRFSGRQFSNSRSEMNVSTLELGDSALYLCASSLATGTGTYGYTFGSGTRLTVV.

This chain links TRBV5-1 with TRBJ2-7, with D uncertain. This CDR3 comprises 12 residues. The V gene's germline CDR1 is SGHRS and CDR2 YFSETQ. V lost 0 bases to trimming and J lost 4 bases, with 5 bases between them. DNA of the CDR3: TGCGCCAGCAGCTTGGATGTATACGAGCAGTACTTC. Protein sequence: CASSLDVYEQYF.

This clone was picked up a small number of times. The V gene is TRBV29-1, the J gene TRBJ1-2; 9 bases align to TRBD1. V lost 4 bases, J lost 7 bases, and 4 bases stayed unmatched. The CDR3 contains 12 residues. Germline CDR1 reads SQVTM; CDR2 reads ANQGSEA. The CDR3 DNA reads as TGCAGCGTTGGAGACAGGGGGATTGGCTACACCTTC. The encoded protein is CSVGDRGIGYTF.

In its sample, this clone was seen a few times. Because the CDR3's place on the DNA is in doubt, the DNA is left out and the CDR3 is given as listed by TCRdb. The chain combines TRBV2 with TRBJ1-4. CDR1 SNHLY and CDR2 FYNNEI come from the germline V gene. Ends included, the CDR3 has 12 residues. This CDR3 reads CASSILEEKLFF.

This clone was observed many times. The gene calls are TRBV15 and TRBJ2-3, with 12 bases that match TRBD2. CDR1 is LNHNV and CDR2 is YYDKDF in the germline V gene (reference sequence). The V gene end was trimmed by 7 bases and the J gene end by 0 bases; junction bases not matched to a gene: 8. The CDR3 is made up of 17 amino acids. CDR3 amino acids: CATISDLAGGSTDTQYF. The CDR3 DNA sequence: TGTGCCACCATCTCGGACCTAGCGGGGGGGAGCACAGATACGCAGTATTTT.

This sequence joins TRBV6-6 and TRBJ2-1, with 11 bases that match TRBD1. This CDR3 has 15 residues. Germline V gene data show CDR1 as MNHNY and CDR2 as SVGAGI (reference sequence). The junction had 6 bases not matched to a gene; V was cut back by 6 bases and J by 5 bases. As DNA, the CDR3 is TGTGCCAGCAGCCCCGGACAGGGGGCAGACAATGAGCAGTTCTTC. Protein: CASSPGQGADNEQFF.

This clone was counted at least ten times. The chain links TRBV19 to TRBJ1-5; tentative D call: TRBD1 (5 bases). The V end lost 9 bases, the J end lost 2 bases, and 14 bases lay between the germline ends. This CDR3 has 14 residues. Germline-derived CDR1 and CDR2 are LNHDA and SQIVND (reference sequence). CDR3 in amino acids: CASQQVLGNQPQHF. Written as DNA, the CDR3 is TGTGCCAGCCAACAGGTTCTGGGCAATCAGCCCCAGCATTTT.

The chain has TRBV27 and TRBJ1-2; possible D gene TRBD1, 6 bases. CDR3 length equals 19 residues. The germline V and J ends were trimmed by 7 bases and 0 bases, with 27 bases remaining between them. CDR1 is MNHEY and CDR2 is SMNVEV in the germline V gene (reference sequence). This CDR3 is CASTNTLAGARGSNYGYTF. The DNA for the CDR3 is TGTGCCAGCACTAACACACTGGCGGGGGCGCGTGGGTCTAACTATGGCTACACCTTC.

There are many counts of this clone. Written as DNA, the CDR3 is TGCGCCAGCAGCCAAGAGAAGCGGCCGGCAGATACGCAGTATTTT. It codes for CASSQEKRPADTQYF. The V gene is TRBV4-3, the J gene TRBJ2-3, with TRBD2 as a possible D gene (5 bases). The CDR3 extends over 15 amino acids. Germline V CDR1 and CDR2: LGHNA, YSLEER. Trimming took off 0 bases at V and 4 bases at J, with 11 bases between the two ends.

The V gene is TRBV5-1, the J gene TRBJ2-3; D is unclear. The CDR3 spans 12 residues. Deletions cut 6 bases from V and 7 bases from J, with 12 bases between. CDR1 is SGHRS and CDR2 is YFSETQ in the germline V gene. The chain's CDR3 is CASTTNMNTQYF. As DNA, the CDR3 is TGCGCCAGCACTACCAATATGAATACGCAGTATTTT. Together with reference TRBV5-1 and TRBJ2-3, the CDR3 gives the full variable domain: KAGVTQTPRYLIKTRGQQVTLSCSPISGHRSVSWYQQTPGQGLQFLFEYFSETQRNKGNFPGRFSGRQFSNSRSEMNVSTLELGDSALYLCASTTNMNTQYFGPGTRLTVL.

This clone was counted only a few times. The V gene is TRBV18, the J gene TRBJ2-1, with 11 positions matching TRBD2. Germline V gene data show CDR1 as KGHSH and CDR2 as LQKENI. Trimming cost V 3 bases and J 7 bases; bases outside gene matches: 8. CDR3 length: 16 amino acids. In DNA, the CDR3 is TGTGCCAGCTCACCCACTCTAGCGGGGGGTCAAAATGAGCAGTTCTTC. Translation gives CASSPTLAGGQNEQFF.

The chain carries TRBV7-2 and TRBJ2-7; TRBD2 matches at 9 bases. The V gene's germline CDR1 is SGHTA and CDR2 FQGNSA. V was pared by 2 bases and J by 1 base, with 3 bases of the junction left unmatched. The CDR3 is 15 amino acids. CDR3 amino acids: CASSLQAGGSYEQYF. CDR3 nucleotide sequence: TGTGCCAGCAGCTTACAAGCGGGGGGTTCCTACGAGCAGTACTTC.

The V and J genes are TRBV18 and TRBJ2-7, with D perhaps matching TRBD1 (6 bases). CDR3 length equals 14 residues. Trimming took 6 bases from V and 9 from J, leaving 21 bases between them. CDR1 and CDR2 from the germline V gene are KGHSH and LQKENI. The CDR3 spells CASSFRDTLEVQYF. CDR3 nucleotide sequence: TGTGCCAGCTCGTTCCGGGACACGCTAGAGGTGCAGTACTTC.

This clone was seen a handful of times. The V gene is TRBV19, the J gene TRBJ2-2, with TRBD1 matching 7 bases. CDR1 is LNHDA and CDR2 is SQIVND in the germline V gene (reference sequence). V shed 5 bases, J shed 1 base, and the junction held 10 bases outside the gene matches. The CDR3 has 17 amino acids. The CDR3 region is CASSQNRDSGNTGELFF. The CDR3 bases are TGTGCCAGTAGTCAAAACCGGGACAGTGGGAACACCGGGGAGCTGTTTTTT.

This clone has just a few counts. The chain joins TRBV5-1 to TRBJ2-2; 7 positions match TRBD1. The germline V gene encodes CDR1 SGHRS and CDR2 YFSETQ. V was clipped by 4 bases and J by 1 base; unmatched bases: 4. There are 15 residues in the CDR3. In DNA form, the CDR3 reads TGCGCCAGCAGCCTTCGACAGGGGAACACCGGGGAGCTGTTTTTT. Its translation is CASSLRQGNTGELFF.

The chain links TRBV10-3 to TRBJ2-7; tentatively, D is TRBD2 (6 bases). V shed 5 bases and J shed 2 bases, with 13 bases lying between them. This CDR3 has 14 residues. In germline, CDR1 is ENHRY, CDR2 SYGVKD. CDR3 loop: CAISRSGGAYEQYF. The CDR3 coding sequence is TGTGCCATCAGTCGGTCGGGCGGGGCCTACGAGCAGTACTTC.

This clone came up a few times. The chain employs TRBV29-1 and TRBJ1-4, with 8 bases identical to TRBD1. Germline V gene data show CDR1 as SQVTM and CDR2 as ANQGSEA. Losses at the gene ends were 4 bases for V and 7 bases for J; bases not matched to a gene: 5. This CDR3 has 13 residues. CDR3 loop: CSVGGTGSEKLFF. The CDR3 DNA is TGCAGCGTTGGGGGGACAGGCTCTGAAAAACTGTTTTTT.